This T cell receptor beta chain was observed in a study of Tregs in tolerant kidney transplant recipients. Overall study results and limits: Tolerant patients' donor-specific Tregs expanded beyond overall Tregs, suggesting antigen-driven growth. Nucleotide sequences could not be compared across some patients' samples due to primer changes.

Regarding this clone: Antigen specificity is unknown.

With 6 bases removed from V and 2 bases from J, the gap between germline ends came to 13 bases. The CDR3 covers 14 residues. Per germline, CDR1 MNHEY and CDR2 SVGAGI. Produced via immunoSEQ multiplex PCR; TCRdb's table is partial and in-frame only. The sample includes about 100,000 clones, over 85% of them seen just once. Recipients received nonmyeloablative bone marrow transplants from related graft donors, with transient mixed chimerism. Unstimulated regulatory T cells (CD4+CD25+CD127-), CD4+CD25- non-regulatory cells, CD4 and CD8 cells were FACS-sorted from thawed PBMCs. The sample in question was CD4+ T cells from blood (PBMCs), obtained 12 months after the transplant. The chain carries TRBV6-5 and TRBJ1-1; D possibly corresponds to TRBD1 (5 bases). This TCR was sampled from a human patient who received a combined kidney and bone marrow transplant. The graft donor may account for some of the T cells. The CDR3: CASSDSALNTEAFF. CDR3 nucleotides: TGTGCCAGCAGCGACAGTGCCCTCAACACTGAAGCTTTCTTT.